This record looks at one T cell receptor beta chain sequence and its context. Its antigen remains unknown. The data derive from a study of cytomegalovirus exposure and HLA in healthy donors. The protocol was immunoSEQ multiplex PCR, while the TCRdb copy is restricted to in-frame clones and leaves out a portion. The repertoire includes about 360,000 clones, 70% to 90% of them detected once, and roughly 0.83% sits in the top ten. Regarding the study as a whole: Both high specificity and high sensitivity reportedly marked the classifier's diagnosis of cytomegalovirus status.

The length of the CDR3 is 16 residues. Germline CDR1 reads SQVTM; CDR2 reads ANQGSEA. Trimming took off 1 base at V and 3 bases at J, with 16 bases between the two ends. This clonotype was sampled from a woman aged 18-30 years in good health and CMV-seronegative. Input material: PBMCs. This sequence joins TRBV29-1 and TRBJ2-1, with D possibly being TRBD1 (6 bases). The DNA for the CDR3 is TGCAGCGTTGAAGGCACGTGGGACAAAGACTACAATGAGCAGTTCTTC. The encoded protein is CSVEGTWDKDYNEQFF.